The 16 T cell receptor beta chains presented below share a single source sample, sequenced in a study of shared clonotypes between healthy human individuals. Only in-frame clones appear in the TCRdb table, and some are missing; sequencing was by immunoSEQ multiplex PCR. The sample holds 600,000 to 750,000 clones, over 55% seen once. The sample was memory CD4+ T cells sorted from blood. Subset meaning: CD45RA-negative fraction. Receptors originate from a woman aged 30 to 39 in good health.

The chain carries TRBV11-3 and TRBJ1-1; 7 bases map to TRBD1. This CDR3 has 15 amino acids. The germline gives CDR1 SGHNT, CDR2 YENEEA. With V trimmed by 3 bases and J by 3 bases, 7 bases remained unmatched. The DNA for the CDR3 is TGTGCCAGCAGCTTTGGGGGACAGACACACACTGAAGCTTTCTTT. It translates to CASSFGGQTHTEAFF.

The CDR3 coding sequence is TGTGCCAGCAGCCAAAATTTCGGACGGCAAGAGACCCAGTACTTC. This translates into CASSQNFGRQETQYF. The rearrangement joins TRBV14 to TRBJ2-5; D ambiguous. Trimming pared 2 bases from V and 2 bases from J, leaving 12 bases between. The germline V gene has CDR1 SGHDN and CDR2 FVKESK. This CDR3 is 15 amino acids long.

A remark on this clone: One base away lies a much larger clone, so this may be a sequencing read error. Other DNA sequences of this sample code for an identical CDR3. The chain carries TRBV27 and TRBJ2-1; D perhaps matches TRBD2 (6 bases). The V gene's germline CDR1 is MNHEY and CDR2 SMNVEV (reference sequence). This CDR3 is 15 amino acids long. The CDR3 loop is CASSFTSLIINEQFF. DNA of the CDR3: TGTGCCAGCAGTTTTACTAGCCTAATCATCAATGAGCAATTCTTC.

This chain uses TRBV7-9 with TRBJ2-1; no reliable D call. V dropped 3 bases and J dropped 5 bases, with 8 bases sitting between them. Germline CDR1 reads SEHNR; CDR2 reads FQNEAQ (reference sequence). The CDR3 is 13 amino acids. The CDR3 region is CASSLLWNNEQFF. The DNA of the CDR3 is TGTGCCAGCAGCTTGTTGTGGAACAATGAGCAGTTCTTC.

The V gene is TRBV4-1, the J gene TRBJ2-7, with 11 bases fitting TRBD1. This CDR3 contains 18 residues. V was clipped by 1 base and J by 4 bases; unmatched bases: 12. Germline V gives CDR1 MGHRA, CDR2 YSYEKL. CDR3 region: CASSQVPLRDRGGYEQYF. The DNA for the CDR3 is TGCGCCAGCAGCCAAGTACCGTTAAGGGACAGGGGGGGTTACGAGCAGTACTTC.

The chain combines TRBV2 with TRBJ1-1, with D unclear. CDR3 length equals 13 residues. With 3 bases removed from V and 11 bases from J, the gap between germline ends came to 16 bases. Germline V gene sequence: CDR1 SNHLY, CDR2 FYNNEI. The CDR3 protein is CASSDSEAERAFF. The DNA for the CDR3 is TGTGCCAGCAGTGATTCAGAAGCCGAACGGGCTTTCTTT. Supplemented by reference TRBV2 and TRBJ1-1, the full variable domain reads EPEVTQTPSHQVTQMGQEVILRCVPISNHLYFYWYRQILGQKVEFLVSFYNNEISEKSEIFDDQFSVERPDGSNFTLKIRSTKLEDSAMYFCASSDSEAERAFFGQGTRLTVV.

The chain is built from TRBV7-8 and TRBJ2-3, with TRBD2 as a possible D gene (5 bases). V lost 3 bases to trimming and J lost 9 bases, with 13 bases between them. Germline V gene sequence: CDR1 SGHVS, CDR2 FQNEAQ. The CDR3 is 13 residues long. In DNA, the CDR3 is TGTGCCAGCAGCTTTCCTGATACGGGAACGCAGTATTTT. Translation: CASSFPDTGTQYF.

The chain links TRBV29-1 to TRBJ2-1; 7 bases are a match to TRBD2. V was clipped by 6 bases and J by 7 bases; unmatched bases: 9. The CDR3 consists of 13 residues. Germline CDR1 SQVTM, CDR2 ANQGSEA. The CDR3 is CSVAGLPGNEQFF. CDR3 nucleotide sequence: TGCAGCGTGGCGGGACTACCGGGGAATGAGCAGTTCTTC.

This rearrangement joins TRBV7-8 to TRBJ1-1; D is possibly TRBD1 (6 bases). CDR3 size: 16 residues. CDR1 SGHVS and CDR2 FQNEAQ come from the germline V gene. V gave up 4 bases and J gave up 0 bases, with 15 bases separating them. Here the CDR3 DNA reads TGTGCCAGCAGCTCCAGATGGACAGCAGTGAACACTGAAGCTTTCTTT. Protein product: CASSSRWTAVNTEAFF.

J is TRBJ1-1 and V is TRBV6-1; the D is unclear. There are 15 residues in the CDR3. Between the trimmed V and J ends, which lost 2 bases and 1 base, there was a span of 11 bases. Germline lookup yields CDR1 MNHNS and CDR2 SASEGT. The CDR3 loop is CASSELQLTNTEAFF. CDR3 sequence (DNA): TGTGCCAGCAGTGAATTGCAGTTGACGAACACTGAAGCTTTCTTT.

J is TRBJ2-5 and V is TRBV5-1, with a tentative D call TRBD2 (5 bases). With 2 bases removed from V and 5 bases from J, the gap between germline ends came to 10 bases. CDR1 SGHRS and CDR2 YFSETQ come from the germline V gene. This CDR3 spans 13 amino acids. In DNA, the CDR3 is TGCGCCAGCAGCTTCGAGGGTATGGAGACCCAGTACTTC. Protein: CASSFEGMETQYF.

The chain employs TRBV5-5 and TRBJ1-5; D gene uncertain. CDR3 length: 16 amino acids. Trimming stripped 1 base from V and 3 bases from J, with 14 bases between. In germline, CDR1 is SGHKS, CDR2 YYEKEE (reference sequence). In nucleotides, the CDR3 is TGTGCCAGCAGCTTGTGGGCAGGAGAAACCAATCAGCCCCAGCATTTT. Amino acids: CASSLWAGETNQPQHF.

This chain connects TRBV19 to TRBJ1-5; possibly TRBD1 for D (5 bases). The CDR3 has 17 amino acids. Per the germline V gene, CDR1 is LNHDA and CDR2 is SQIVND (reference sequence). Trimming took off 9 bases at V and 1 base at J, with 22 bases between the two ends. The CDR3 DNA sequence: TGTGCCAGCGAGACGGGGCGAGGCGGCCGAAGCAATCAGCCCCAGCATTTT. Translating gives CASETGRGGRSNQPQHF.

J is TRBJ1-1 and V is TRBV6-6; no clear D gene. The V end lost 4 bases, the J end lost 0 bases, and 6 bases lay between the germline ends. CDR3 size: 13 residues. The germline CDR1 and CDR2 sequences are MNHNY and SVGAGI (reference sequence). This chain's CDR3 is CASSLQLNTEAFF. The CDR3, as DNA: TGTGCCAGCAGTTTACAGCTGAACACTGAAGCTTTCTTT.

The chain carries TRBV6-6 and TRBJ2-7, with 10 bases lining up with TRBD1. The trim removed 2 bases at V and 3 bases at J, leaving 4 bases unmatched. Germline V gene data show CDR1 as MNHNY and CDR2 as SVGAGI (reference sequence). This CDR3 has 15 residues. For the CDR3, the DNA is TGTGCCAGCAGTTACGACCGGGACAGGGGCTACGAGCAGTACTTC. It encodes CASSYDRDRGYEQYF.

The rearrangement links TRBV7-3 to TRBJ2-3, with D unclear. The CDR3 is 14 amino acids. The V end was cut by 5 bases, the J end by 8 bases, with 17 bases between. From germline, CDR1 is SGHTA and CDR2 FQGTGA. The CDR3 is CASSLSGNRVTQYF. For the CDR3, the DNA is TGTGCCAGCAGCCTTTCAGGCAATCGGGTTACGCAGTATTTT.